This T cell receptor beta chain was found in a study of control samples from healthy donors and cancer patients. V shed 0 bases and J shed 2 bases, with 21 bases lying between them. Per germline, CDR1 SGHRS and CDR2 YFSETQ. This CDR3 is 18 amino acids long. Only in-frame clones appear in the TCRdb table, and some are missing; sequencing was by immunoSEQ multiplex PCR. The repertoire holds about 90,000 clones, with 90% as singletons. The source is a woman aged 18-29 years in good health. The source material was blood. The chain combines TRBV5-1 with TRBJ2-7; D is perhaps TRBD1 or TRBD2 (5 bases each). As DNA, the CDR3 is TGCGCCAGCAGCTTGGGTATTGCGTCGGGACGGGAAACCTACGAGCAGTACTTC. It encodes CASSLGIASGRETYEQYF.